This paragraph covers one T cell receptor beta chain sequence. The V gene lost 8 bases and the J gene lost 2 bases, with 16 bases spanning the gap. CDR3 length: 15 residues. Germline V gene lookup returns CDR1 LNHDA and CDR2 SQIVND (reference sequence). These data are taken from a study of shared T cell receptors in the human thymus. Sequencing used immunoSEQ multiplex PCR; TCRdb keeps in-frame clones, though not all of them. The table shows about 660,000 clones, with approximately 88% occurring only once. These data are also associated with another study on human thymus T cells. That study reports: Thymic material originated from resections removed in the course of corrective heart surgery. V and J genes seemed to be used with bias in thymic and blood repertoires.

Sequencing was performed on thymocytes. The receptor was isolated from a boy less than two years old with a congenital heart defect. The J gene is TRBJ2-1, the V gene TRBV19; D possibly corresponds to TRBD2 (5 bases). CDR3 coding DNA: TGTGCCAGTTCGTCGGGAACCCGAACCTACAATGAGCAGTTCTTC. This translates into CASSSGTRTYNEQFF. Complete variable domain (other parts from reference TRBV19 and TRBJ2-1): DGGITQSPKYLFRKEGQNVTLSCEQNLNHDAMYWYRQDPGQGLRLIYYSQIVNDFQKGDIAEGYSVSREKKESFPLTVTSAQKNPTAFYLCASSSGTRTYNEQFFGPGTRLTVL.